This passage covers 27 T cell receptor beta chains from one sample sequenced in a study of blood T cell repertoires in COVID-19. Sequenced by immunoSEQ multiplex PCR; TCRdb stores in-frame clones only, minus some. The data hold about 140,000 clones, with 80% to 90% observed a single time. Sequenced material: peripheral blood. Source of these receptors: a woman aged 80 or over with acute or convalescent COVID-19.

This clone appeared a single time. The chain combines TRBV3-1 (or the pseudogene TRBV3-2) with TRBJ2-5; D remains unclear. The CDR3 sequence is 13 residues long. The V gene lost 0 bases and the J gene lost 4 bases, with 6 bases spanning the gap. Germline V gene sequence: CDR1 LGHDT, CDR2 YNNKEL (reference sequence). The CDR3 protein is CASSQDRGETQYF. The CDR3, as DNA: TGTGCCAGCAGCCAAGATCGAGGAGAGACCCAGTACTTC.

This clone was detected once. J is TRBJ1-1 and V is TRBV6-6; D remains ambiguous. Germline lookup yields CDR1 MNHNY and CDR2 SVGAGI (reference sequence). CDR3 length: 13 residues. V was pared by 6 bases and J by 0 bases, with 8 bases between. The CDR3 loop is CASRAGMNTEAFF. CDR3 nucleotide sequence: TGTGCCAGCAGAGCAGGAATGAACACTGAAGCTTTCTTT.

The chain recombines TRBV5-1 with TRBJ2-7; 8 nucleotides match TRBD2. V lost 2 bases to trimming and J lost 5 bases; unmatched junction nucleotides: 9. CDR1 and CDR2 (germline): SGHRS, YFSETQ. This CDR3 contains 15 residues. This CDR3 is CASSLAGAFVHEQYF. In DNA form, the CDR3 reads TGCGCCAGCAGCTTAGCGGGGGCCTTTGTCCACGAGCAGTACTTC.

V is TRBV7-6 and J is TRBJ2-1, with D uncertain. The V gene lost 1 base and the J gene lost 0 bases, with 10 bases spanning the gap. The CDR3 contains 16 residues. Germline assignment: CDR1 SGHVS and CDR2 FNYEAQ. Written as DNA, the CDR3 is TGTGCCAGCAGCTTAGGCCCCTTTAGCTCCTACAATGAGCAGTTCTTC. As protein: CASSLGPFSSYNEQFF.

The chain combines TRBV6-5 with TRBJ1-1; TRBD1 matches 7 bases. With V trimmed by 6 bases and J by 1 base, 5 bases remained unmatched. Germline loops: CDR1 MNHEY, CDR2 SVGAGI. This CDR3 spans 14 amino acids. The DNA of the CDR3 is TGTGCCAGCAGCCGTGGGACAGAGAACACTGAAGCTTTCTTT. Residues: CASSRGTENTEAFF.

The CDR3 region has the DNA TGTGCCAGCAGCCGTCGGGGGGCCGCTGGGGGCTACACCTTC. Protein: CASSRRGAAGGYTF. The V gene is TRBV5-6, the J gene TRBJ1-2, with a weak D call TRBD1 (6 bases). Germline loops: CDR1 SGHDT, CDR2 YYEEEE. CDR3 length equals 14 residues. Trimming stripped 4 bases from V and 8 bases from J, with 18 bases between. The complete variable domain, with remaining parts taken from reference TRBV5-6 and TRBJ1-2, reads DAGVTQSPTHLIKTRGQQVTLRCSPKSGHDTVSWYQQALGQGPQFIFQYYEEEERQRGNFPDRFSGHQFPNYSSELNVNALLLGDSALYLCASSRRGAAGGYTFGSGTRLTVV.

This rearrangement joins TRBV7-9 to TRBJ1-4, with TRBD1 as a possible D gene (5 bases). V lost 0 bases to trimming and J lost 8 bases, with 13 bases between them. CDR3 length: 15 amino acids. Germline CDR1 is SEHNR and CDR2 is FQNEAQ (reference sequence). The CDR3 sequence: CASSLAGGSGEKLFF. The CDR3 DNA reads as TGTGCCAGCAGCTTAGCCGGGGGGAGTGGGGAAAAACTGTTTTTT.

The CDR3 bases are TGCAGTATACTTGAGGGAGGCAGGGATCAGCCCCAGCATTTT. Translated, it gives CSILEGGRDQPQHF. The chain links TRBV29-1 to TRBJ1-5; D perhaps matches TRBD1 (5 bases). CDR3 length: 14 residues. From germline, CDR1 is SQVTM and CDR2 ANQGSEA.

The J gene is TRBJ1-4, the V gene TRBV7-9; TRBD1 might be the D (6 bases). The CDR3 contains 15 residues. Germline V gives CDR1 SEHNR, CDR2 FQNEAQ (reference sequence). Between the trimmed V and J ends, which lost 3 bases and 5 bases, there was a span of 13 bases. The CDR3 here is CASSFLDRRNEKLFF. The CDR3 coding sequence is TGTGCCAGCAGCTTCCTAGACAGGCGCAATGAAAAACTGTTTTTT.

This chain uses TRBV29-1 with TRBJ1-3, with D tentatively TRBD1 (5 bases). CDR3 length: 14 amino acids. Germline CDR1 SQVTM, CDR2 ANQGSEA. Trimming cost V 2 bases and J 2 bases, with 10 bases left between them. The chain's CDR3 is CSVEPLTAGNTIYF. The CDR3 DNA sequence: TGCAGCGTTGAACCCCTGACAGCTGGAAACACCATATATTTT.

The chain carries TRBV15 and TRBJ2-7; 11 bases match TRBD2. Per germline, CDR1 LNHNV and CDR2 YYDKDF (reference sequence). V dropped 1 base and J dropped 3; count of bases not matched to a gene: 5. The CDR3 sequence is 16 residues long. The CDR3 coding sequence is TGTGCCACCAGCAGAGGTGGTAGCGGGGGGGTCTACGAGCAGTACTTC. Amino acids: CATSRGGSGGVYEQYF.

The rearrangement uses TRBV6-5 and TRBJ2-1; 8 positions match TRBD1. This CDR3 comprises 12 residues. J lost 5 bases, V lost 6 bases, and 0 bases had no gene match. Germline lookup yields CDR1 MNHEY and CDR2 SVGAGI. CDR3 sequence: CASRTGDNEQFF. DNA for the CDR3: TGTGCCAGCAGGACAGGGGACAATGAGCAGTTCTTC.

This clone was observed once. The gene calls are TRBV5-1 and TRBJ2-3; weak D call: TRBD2 (6 bases). Germline V gives CDR1 SGHRS, CDR2 YFSETQ. The length of the CDR3 is 17 residues. Trimming took off 4 bases at V and 4 bases at J, with 22 bases between the two ends. In DNA, the CDR3 is TGCGCCAGCAGCCGTACCACCAGCGGGTCGCTATCAGATACGCAGTATTTT. This gives the protein CASSRTTSGSLSDTQYF.

The chain couples TRBV6-1 to TRBJ1-5; TRBD1 matches at 8 bases. Per germline, CDR1 MNHNS and CDR2 SASEGT. The V gene end was trimmed by 2 bases and the J gene end by 3 bases; junction bases not matched to a gene: 9. CDR3 length: 17 amino acids. CDR3 loop: CASSELRGRGTNQPQHF. The CDR3 DNA sequence: TGTGCCAGCAGTGAACTCAGGGGGCGGGGTACCAATCAGCCCCAGCATTTT.

The chain links TRBV6-2 or TRBV6-3 to TRBJ2-5, with a tentative D call TRBD1 (6 bases). The CDR3 has 15 residues. V was pared by 5 bases and J by 5 bases, with 18 bases between. The germline gives CDR1 MNHEY, CDR2 SVGEGT. The CDR3 region has the DNA TGTGCCAGCAGTCAGGTCGGACAGAAACTTGAGACCCAGTACTTC. It encodes CASSQVGQKLETQYF.

This chain uses TRBV29-1 with TRBJ1-5; no firm D call. Germline assignment: CDR1 SQVTM and CDR2 ANQGSEA. The CDR3 totals 13 residues. V was clipped by 4 bases and J by 1 base, with 8 bases between them. This CDR3 reads CSVAPGSNQPQHF. CDR3 DNA sequence: TGCAGCGTTGCCCCCGGGAGCAATCAGCCCCAGCATTTT.

The genes are TRBV5-6 and TRBJ1-2; D call uncertain. V lost 0 bases and J lost 2, with 5 bases in between. The CDR3 covers 13 residues. The germline gives CDR1 SGHDT, CDR2 YYEEEE. Here the CDR3 reads CASSLGQNYGYTF. The CDR3 bases are TGTGCCAGCAGCTTGGGGCAGAACTATGGCTACACCTTC. The whole variable domain, remainder taken from reference TRBV5-6 and TRBJ1-2, is DAGVTQSPTHLIKTRGQQVTLRCSPKSGHDTVSWYQQALGQGPQFIFQYYEEEERQRGNFPDRFSGHQFPNYSSELNVNALLLGDSALYLCASSLGQNYGYTFGSGTRLTVV.

The chain joins TRBV5-1 to TRBJ2-2, with 10 bases aligning to TRBD2. The germline V gene encodes CDR1 SGHRS and CDR2 YFSETQ. The CDR3 is made up of 16 amino acids. V gave up 4 bases and J gave up 4 bases; unmatched junction bases: 7. The CDR3 DNA follows: TGCGCCAGCAGCAGCGGGGGGGCCGATACCACCGGGGAGCTGTTTTTT. This translates into CASSSGGADTTGELFF.

V usage is TRBV14 and J usage is TRBJ2-1; possibly TRBD1 for D (6 bases). CDR1 and CDR2 from the germline V gene are SGHDN and FVKESK. Trimming pared 3 bases from V and 6 bases from J, leaving 21 bases between. The CDR3 is 17 residues long. The CDR3 here is CASSQPGTSLFSNEQFF. The CDR3 DNA follows: TGTGCCAGCAGCCAGCCCGGGACATCCCTTTTCAGCAATGAGCAGTTCTTC.

The table lists this clone with a count of one. This sequence joins TRBV3-1 (or the pseudogene TRBV3-2) and TRBJ2-1; possibly TRBD2 for D (5 bases). Germline V CDR1 and CDR2: LGHDT, YNNKEL (reference sequence). This CDR3 has 13 residues. Trimming took 4 bases from V and 9 from J, leaving 13 bases between them. The CDR3 bases are TGTGCCAGCAGCCTAAATAGTGGAGGTGAGCAGTTCTTC. As protein: CASSLNSGGEQFF.

This clone was seen a few times. The CDR3 reads CASSHHRLLSDYEQYF. In DNA, the CDR3 is TGTGCCAGCAGTCACCACAGGTTACTAAGCGACTACGAGCAGTACTTC. The rearrangement links TRBV2 to TRBJ2-7, with a tentative D call TRBD1 (5 bases). V was shortened by 5 bases and J by 3 bases, with 20 bases between the two germline ends. From germline, CDR1 is SNHLY and CDR2 FYNNEI. The CDR3 has 16 residues.

This clone appeared once. The CDR3 sequence: CASSNHRGLNTEAFF. Here the CDR3 DNA reads TGTGCCAGCAGCAATCACAGGGGATTAAACACTGAAGCTTTCTTT. V usage is TRBV7-2 and J usage is TRBJ1-1; 7 bases fit TRBD1. From germline, CDR1 is SGHTA and CDR2 FQGNSA. This CDR3 contains 15 residues. V lost 5 bases, J lost 2 bases, and 8 bases stayed unmatched.

V usage is TRBV6-4 and J usage is TRBJ1-1, with 9 bases aligning to TRBD1. Germline CDR1 is MRHNA and CDR2 is SNTAGT. The CDR3 totals 14 residues. V shed 6 bases and J 3 bases; nucleotides not matched to a gene: 5. The CDR3 DNA sequence: TGTGCCAGCAGAAGGGGACAGGGTGACACTGAAGCTTTCTTT. Its translation is CASRRGQGDTEAFF.

The chain links TRBV2 to TRBJ1-5, with D uncertain. This CDR3 is built from 12 residues. V was cut by 4 bases and J by 4 bases, with 5 bases left in between. Germline V lookup: CDR1 SNHLY, CDR2 FYNNEI. The CDR3 DNA follows: TGTGCCAGCAGTGTTAGTAATCAGCCCCAGCATTTT. Translation gives CASSVSNQPQHF. Filled out from reference TRBV2 and TRBJ1-5, the complete variable domain reads EPEVTQTPSHQVTQMGQEVILRCVPISNHLYFYWYRQILGQKVEFLVSFYNNEISEKSEIFDDQFSVERPDGSNFTLKIRSTKLEDSAMYFCASSVSNQPQHFGDGTRLSIL.

V is TRBV6-5 and J is TRBJ1-2; weak D call: TRBD1 (5 bases). Deletions cut 11 bases from V and 2 bases from J, with 12 bases between. Germline V gene sequence: CDR1 MNHEY, CDR2 SVGAGI. The CDR3 has 12 residues. The CDR3 reads CAVKRGNYGYTF. CDR3 coding DNA: TGTGCCGTCAAGCGGGGCAACTATGGCTACACCTTC.

This chain links TRBV6-5 with TRBJ1-2, with 8 positions matching TRBD1. The CDR3 runs to 15 residues. The V and J ends lost 0 bases and 3 bases, in that order; junction bases with no gene match: 3. Germline loops: CDR1 MNHEY, CDR2 SVGAGI. CDR3: CASSYSGQAYYGYTF. The CDR3 DNA reads as TGTGCCAGCAGTTACTCGGGACAGGCGTACTATGGCTACACCTTC.

The CDR3 DNA is TGTGCCAGCAGCGCTTTTGTAGGACTAGCGTCGGGGGGGACCCAGTACTTC. Encoded protein: CASSAFVGLASGGTQYF. The chain has TRBV5-4 and TRBJ2-5, with 9 bases aligning to TRBD2. The V segment lost 4 bases and the J segment 7 bases; nucleotides outside the gene matches: 17. CDR3 length: 17 residues. The V gene's germline CDR1 is SGHNT and CDR2 YYREEE (reference sequence). The whole variable domain, remainder taken from reference TRBV5-4 and TRBJ2-5, is ETGVTQSPTHLIKTRGQQVTLRCSSQSGHNTVSWYQQALGQGPQFIFQYYREEENGRGNFPPRFSGLQFPNYSSELNVNALELDDSALYLCASSAFVGLASGGTQYFGPGTRLLVL.